The T cell receptor beta chain under discussion was sequenced for a study of blood T cell repertoires in COVID-19. CDR3 length: 12 amino acids. The ends were cut back, 3 bases at V and 9 bases at J, with 9 bases in the middle. Per germline, CDR1 SEHNR and CDR2 FQNEAQ (reference sequence). Only in-frame clones appear in the TCRdb table, and some are missing; sequencing was by immunoSEQ multiplex PCR. The sample shows roughly 74,000 clones, around 89% of them seen only once. This clone showed up just once. This clonotype originated in a woman in her fifties or sixties with acute COVID-19. Specimen: PBMCs or T cells enriched from blood (not recorded which). The rearrangement joins TRBV7-9 to TRBJ2-1, with D possibly matching TRBD1 (6 bases). The CDR3 region has the DNA TGTGCCAGCAGCTTGACAGGCGTTGAGCAGTTCTTC. Protein sequence: CASSLTGVEQFF.